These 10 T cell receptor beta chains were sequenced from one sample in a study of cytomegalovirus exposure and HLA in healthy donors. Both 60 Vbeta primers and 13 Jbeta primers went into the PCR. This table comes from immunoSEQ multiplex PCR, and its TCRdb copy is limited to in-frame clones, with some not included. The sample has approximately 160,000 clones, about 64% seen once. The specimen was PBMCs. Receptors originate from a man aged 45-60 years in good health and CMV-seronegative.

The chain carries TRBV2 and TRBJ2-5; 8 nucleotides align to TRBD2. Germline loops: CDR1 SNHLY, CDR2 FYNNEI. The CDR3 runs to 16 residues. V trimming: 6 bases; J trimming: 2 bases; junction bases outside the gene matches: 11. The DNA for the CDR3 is TGTGCCAGCAGGATGAGGGCTAGCGGGTCACAAGAGACCCAGTACTTC. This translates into CASRMRASGSQETQYF.

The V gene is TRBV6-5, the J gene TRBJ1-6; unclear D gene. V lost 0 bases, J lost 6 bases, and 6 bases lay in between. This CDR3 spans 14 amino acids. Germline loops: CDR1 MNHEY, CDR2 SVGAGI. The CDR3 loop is CASSYSRSNSPLHF. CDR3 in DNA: TGTGCCAGCAGTTACTCGAGGAGTAATTCACCCCTCCACTTT.

CDR3 residues: CASSRQGGRGETQYF. DNA for the CDR3: TGTGCCAGCAGTCGACAGGGGGGAAGGGGAGAGACCCAGTACTTC. The chain uses TRBV27 and TRBJ2-5, with 9 bases identical to TRBD1. Germline V gives CDR1 MNHEY, CDR2 SMNVEV (reference sequence). Trimming took 5 bases from V and 4 from J; bases not matched to a gene: 8. The CDR3 covers 15 residues.

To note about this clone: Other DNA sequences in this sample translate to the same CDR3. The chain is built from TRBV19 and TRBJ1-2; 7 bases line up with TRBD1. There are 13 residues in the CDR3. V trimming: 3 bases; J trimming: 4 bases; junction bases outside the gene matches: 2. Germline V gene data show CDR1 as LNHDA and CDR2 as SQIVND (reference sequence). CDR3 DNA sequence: TGTGCCAGTAGTATCCGACAGGGCTATGGCTACACCTTC. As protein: CASSIRQGYGYTF.

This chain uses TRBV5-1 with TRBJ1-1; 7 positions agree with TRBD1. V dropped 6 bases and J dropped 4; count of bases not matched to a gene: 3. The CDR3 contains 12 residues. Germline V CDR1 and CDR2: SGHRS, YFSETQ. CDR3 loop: CASTAGGTEAFF. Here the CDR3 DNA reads TGCGCCAGCACCGCAGGGGGCACTGAAGCTTTCTTT.

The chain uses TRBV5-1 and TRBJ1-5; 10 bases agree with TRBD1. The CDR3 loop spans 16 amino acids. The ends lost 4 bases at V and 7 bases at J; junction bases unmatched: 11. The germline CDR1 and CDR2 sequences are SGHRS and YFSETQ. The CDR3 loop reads CASSPYGTGAGQPQHF. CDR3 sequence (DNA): TGCGCCAGCAGCCCTTACGGGACAGGGGCCGGGCAGCCCCAGCATTTT.

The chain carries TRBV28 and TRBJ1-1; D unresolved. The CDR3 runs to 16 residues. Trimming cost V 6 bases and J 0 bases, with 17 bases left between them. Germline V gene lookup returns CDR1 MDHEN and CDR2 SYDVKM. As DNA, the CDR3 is TGTGCCAGCAGCCGTTTGGCGGGCTTCATGAACACTGAAGCTTTCTTT. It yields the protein CASSRLAGFMNTEAFF.

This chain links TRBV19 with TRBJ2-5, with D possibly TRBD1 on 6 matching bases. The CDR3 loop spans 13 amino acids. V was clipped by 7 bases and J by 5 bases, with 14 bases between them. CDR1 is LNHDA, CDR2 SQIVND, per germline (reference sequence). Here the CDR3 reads CASTRTGWETQYF. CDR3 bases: TGTGCCAGTACACGCACAGGGTGGGAGACCCAGTACTTC.

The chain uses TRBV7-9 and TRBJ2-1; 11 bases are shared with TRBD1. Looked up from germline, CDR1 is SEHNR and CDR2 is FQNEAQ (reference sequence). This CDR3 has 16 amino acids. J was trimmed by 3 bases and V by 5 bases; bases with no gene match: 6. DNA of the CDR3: TGTGCCAGCAGCCAAGGGGGGACAGGGGGCTACAATGAGCAGTTCTTC. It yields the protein CASSQGGTGGYNEQFF. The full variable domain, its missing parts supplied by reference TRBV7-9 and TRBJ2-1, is DTGVSQNPRHKITKRGQNVTFRCDPISEHNRLYWYRQTLGQGPEFLTYFQNEAQLEKSRLLSDRFSAERPKGSFSTLEIQRTEQGDSAMYLCASSQGGTGGYNEQFFGPGTRLTVL.

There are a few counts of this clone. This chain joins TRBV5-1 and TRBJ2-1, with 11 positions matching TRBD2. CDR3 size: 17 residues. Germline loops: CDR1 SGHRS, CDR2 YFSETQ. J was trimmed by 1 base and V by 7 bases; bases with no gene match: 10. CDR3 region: CASGRELAGVSYNEQFF. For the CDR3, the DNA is TGCGCCAGCGGAAGGGAACTAGCGGGGGTTTCCTACAATGAGCAGTTCTTC.